A selection of T cell receptor beta chains follows, all from one sample in a study of T cells in Graves' hyperthyroidism and ophthalmopathy. Each CDR3 protein is one row after TCRdb ran MiXCR on the multiplex PCR reads. Among more than 450,000 distinct CDR3 sequences listed, approximately 20% were seen once. The sequenced sample consisted of blood. The receptors derive from a man between 35 and 55 years old with Graves' ophthalmopathy. Both conserved end residues are part of each CDR3. Each record gives: clone size, J gene, V gene, D gene, CDR3 DNA, CDR3 protein. D genes are given only for firm matches. Clone sizes are given selectively: once, few, many, or a class where the clone is expanded.

- | TRBJ2-3 | TRBV5-1 | TRBD2 | TGCGCCAGCAGCTTGGGGACTAGCGGGGCTACAGATACGCAGTATTTT | CASSLGTSGATDTQYF
- | TRBJ2-7 | TRBV10-3 | - | TGTGCCATCAGTGAGGCCTCCTACGAGCAGTACTTC | CAISEASYEQYF
few | TRBJ2-5 | TRBV7-6 | - | TGTGCCAGCAGCTCCCGGGTTGTGGGCAGCCGGGAGACCCAGTACTTC | CASSSRVVGSRETQYF
many | TRBJ1-1 | TRBV30 | - | TGTGCCTGGAGCGACGACCCTACTGAAGCTTTCTTT | CAWSDDPTEAFF
few | TRBJ1-5 | TRBV7-9 | - | TGTGCCAGCAGCCCCCGAAGAACGAGGAAGTGCAATCAGCCCCAGCATTTT | CASSPRRTRKCNQPQHF
few | TRBJ2-1 | TRBV24-1 | - | TGTGCCACCAGTGATTCCGGACAGACCAGGGGCAATGAGCAGTTCTTC | CATSDSGQTRGNEQFF
many | TRBJ2-7 | TRBV12-3/TRBV12-4 | TRBD2 | TGTGCCAGCAGTCTAACTAGCGGGAGGCCGGAGCAGTACTTC | CASSLTSGRPEQYF
- | TRBJ2-7 | TRBV11-2 | - | TGTGCCAGCAGCCTCGGGGACGGTTTGTACGAGCAGTACTTC | CASSLGDGLYEQYF
few | TRBJ1-1 | TRBV7-2 | - | TGTGCCAGCAGCTTAGGAGTCTCCACTGAAGCTTTCTTT | CASSLGVSTEAFF
few | TRBJ1-6 | TRBV6-5 | TRBD1 | TGTGCCAGCAGTTACTCAAGGGGGCGTATCAATAATTCACCCCTCCACTTT | CASSYSRGRINNSPLHF
- | TRBJ1-6 | TRBV5-5 | - | TGTGCCAGCAGCTTGGATGGAGATTCACCCCTCCACTTT | CASSLDGDSPLHF
- | TRBJ1-1 | TRBV12-3/TRBV12-4 | - | TGTGCCAGCAGTCCTTTAGGGACGGTGAACACTGAAGCTTTCTTT | CASSPLGTVNTEAFF
few | TRBJ2-2 | TRBV12-3/TRBV12-4 | TRBD2 | TGTGCCAGCAGGAGCGGGGGGGGAGCTGTAGGCGGGGAGCTGTTTTTT | CASRSGGGAVGGELFF
many | TRBJ2-1 | TRBV7-2 | - | TGTGCCAGCAGCTTAGGGCTCTCGGCCAATGAGCAGTTCTTC | CASSLGLSANEQFF
few | TRBJ2-2 | TRBV6-1 | - | TGTGCCAGCAGTTACCAGGGGCTAGCGGCGAACACCGGGGAGCTGTTTTTT | CASSYQGLAANTGELFF
- | TRBJ2-7 | TRBV29-1 | TRBD1 | TGCAGCGTTTCAGAAACAGGGGTGCAGTACTTC | CSVSETGVQYF
- | TRBJ2-1 | TRBV4-2 | - | TGTGCCAGCAGCCAAGAGGTAGGGGGTAGCTCCTACAATGAGCAGTTCTTC | CASSQEVGGSSYNEQFF
many | TRBJ2-1 | TRBV7-2 | - | TGTGCCAGCAGTCCCGGGTTTTCATACAATGAGCAGTTCTTC | CASSPGFSYNEQFF
- | TRBJ1-1 | TRBV20-1 | TRBD1 | TGCAGTGCTAGCCGAGAAGACAGGGGTCGGAACACTGAAGCTTTCTTT | CSASREDRGRNTEAFF
many | TRBJ1-1 | TRBV7-9 | - | TGTGCCAGCTTCGAACAGGGGAACACTGAAGCTTTCTTT | CASFEQGNTEAFF
- | TRBJ2-7 | TRBV7-9 | - | TGTGCCAGCCGGGGGAGCCACGAGCAGTACTTC | CASRGSHEQYF
few | TRBJ2-7 | TRBV27 | TRBD2 | TGTGCCAGCAGTCCGAGACTAGCGGGAGGAATAAGCGAGCAGTACTTC | CASSPRLAGGISEQYF
- | TRBJ2-1 | TRBV28 | - | TGTGCCAGCAGTTCCACCCGGGGCAATGAGCAGTTCTTC | CASSSTRGNEQFF
many | TRBJ2-1 | TRBV12-3/TRBV12-4 | TRBD2 | TGTGCCAGCAGTTTAGCGAAAGCGGGAGGGTCCTACAATGAGCAGTTCTTC | CASSLAKAGGSYNEQFF
- | TRBJ2-7 | TRBV7-2 | - | TGTGCCAGCAGCTCCCCCTCCATGAGGGACTACGAGCAGTACTTC | CASSSPSMRDYEQYF
many | TRBJ2-1 | TRBV5-6 | TRBD1 | TGTGCCAGCAGCCGGAGACAGGGGGTCTACAATGAGCAGTTCTTC | CASSRRQGVYNEQFF
many | TRBJ2-5 | TRBV27 | - | TGTGCCAGCAGTTGGGGCCAGGGTAGCCAAGAGACCCAGTACTTC | CASSWGQGSQETQYF
many | TRBJ2-3 | TRBV20-1 | TRBD1 | TGCAGTGCTAGGGGACAGGGCGAAGATACGCAGTATTTT | CSARGQGEDTQYF
few | TRBJ2-7 | TRBV5-1 | - | TGCGCCAGCAGCTTGGTTTCGGGTTTGGAGAACGAGCAGTACTTC | CASSLVSGLENEQYF
- | TRBJ2-1 | TRBV15 | TRBD2 | TGTGCCACCAGCAGAGCTCTGGTTGGCGGGGGAGGGCATGAGCAGTTCTTC | CATSRALVGGGGHEQFF
- | TRBJ1-6 | TRBV5-8 | - | TGTGCCAGCAGCTTGCTTAGCAATAATTCACCCCTCCACTTT | CASSLLSNNSPLHF
few | TRBJ2-3 | TRBV11-2 | - | TGTGCTAGCAGCTTTCCGACTTTGGGCACAGATACGCAGTATTTT | CASSFPTLGTDTQYF
- | TRBJ2-7 | TRBV18 | - | TGTGCCAGCTCACCGAATAGGGGAGACGAGCAGTACTTC | CASSPNRGDEQYF
many | TRBJ2-4 | TRBV2 | - | TGTGCCAGCAGTGAAGAGGGGGGGGGCAAAAACATTCAGTACTTC | CASSEEGGGKNIQYF
few | TRBJ2-7 | TRBV6-1 | - | TGTGCCAGCAGTTCCATGGGGGCCCCGGGACACCACTACGAGCAGTACTTC | CASSSMGAPGHHYEQYF
few | TRBJ1-1 | TRBV15 | - | TGTGCCACCAGCCGAAACCCGGGATTTAACACTGAAGCTTTCTTT | CATSRNPGFNTEAFF
once | TRBJ2-2 | TRBV5-1 | - | TGCGCCAGCAGCTTACAGGGTACCTCGAACACCGGGGAGCTGTTTTTT | CASSLQGTSNTGELFF
- | TRBJ1-4 | TRBV19 | - | TGTGCCAGTAGCCAACAGGTTCTCGAAAAACTGTTTTTT | CASSQQVLEKLFF
- | TRBJ2-5 | TRBV10-3 | - | TGTGCCATCAGGGGGTTTGGGTCGGCCGGGACCCAGTACTTC | CAIRGFGSAGTQYF
many | TRBJ2-5 | TRBV6-2/TRBV6-3 | - | TGTGCCAGCAGCCACCAGGATACTAGGGAGACCCAGTACTTC | CASSHQDTRETQYF
- | TRBJ2-1 | TRBV24-1 | TRBD2 | TGTGCCACCAGCCCGCGGGGGGGCAAAGATGAGCAGTTCTTC | CATSPRGGKDEQFF
many | TRBJ2-2 | TRBV7-3 | TRBD1 | TGTGCCAGCAGCTTAATGGCAGGGGGCCCGAACACCGGGGAGCTGTTTTTT | CASSLMAGGPNTGELFF
- | TRBJ2-7 | TRBV20-1 | TRBD1 | TGCAGTGCTATACGACAGGGGACCTACGAGCAGTACTTC | CSAIRQGTYEQYF
- | TRBJ2-5 | TRBV29-1 | TRBD1 | TGCAGCGTTGAAAGGCCAGGGGGAACCCAGTACTTC | CSVERPGGTQYF
many | TRBJ2-7 | TRBV13 | - | TGTGCCAGCAGCGCCGCCGGGACCCCCGTCCACGAGCAGTACTTC | CASSAAGTPVHEQYF
- | TRBJ1-5 | TRBV19 | - | TGTGCCAGTAGTATGCAAGGGGTCTATAGCAATCAGCCCCAGCATTTT | CASSMQGVYSNQPQHF
- | TRBJ2-1 | TRBV4-1 | TRBD2 | TGCGCCAGCAGCCCAGGCGGACTAGCGGGGGGTTCGCCAAATGAGCAGTTCTTC | CASSPGGLAGGSPNEQFF
- | TRBJ1-2 | TRBV30 | - | TGTGCCTGGAGTCCGGGGATAAGCTATGACTACACCTTC | CAWSPGISYDYTF
- | TRBJ1-1 | TRBV7-2 | - | TGTGCCAGCAGCTTAGCGGTAGTGAACACTGAAGCTTTCTTT | CASSLAVVNTEAFF
many | TRBJ2-1 | TRBV7-8 | TRBD2 | TGTGCCAGCAGCTTGGGGACTAGCAGGTCGGTCGGTGAGCAGTTCTTC | CASSLGTSRSVGEQFF